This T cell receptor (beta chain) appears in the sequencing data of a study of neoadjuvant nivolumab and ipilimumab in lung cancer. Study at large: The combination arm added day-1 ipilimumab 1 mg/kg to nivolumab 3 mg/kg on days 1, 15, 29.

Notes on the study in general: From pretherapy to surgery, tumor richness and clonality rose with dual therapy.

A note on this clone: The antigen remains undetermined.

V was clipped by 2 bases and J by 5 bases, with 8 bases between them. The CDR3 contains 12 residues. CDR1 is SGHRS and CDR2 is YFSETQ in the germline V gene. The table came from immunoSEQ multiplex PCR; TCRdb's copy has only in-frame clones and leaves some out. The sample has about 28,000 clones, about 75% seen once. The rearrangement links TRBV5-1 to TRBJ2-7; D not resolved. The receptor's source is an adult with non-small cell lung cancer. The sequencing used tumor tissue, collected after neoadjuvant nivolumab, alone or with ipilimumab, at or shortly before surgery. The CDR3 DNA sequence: TGCGCCAGCAGCTTCTATAGCCACGAGCAGTACTTC. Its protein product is CASSFYSHEQYF.